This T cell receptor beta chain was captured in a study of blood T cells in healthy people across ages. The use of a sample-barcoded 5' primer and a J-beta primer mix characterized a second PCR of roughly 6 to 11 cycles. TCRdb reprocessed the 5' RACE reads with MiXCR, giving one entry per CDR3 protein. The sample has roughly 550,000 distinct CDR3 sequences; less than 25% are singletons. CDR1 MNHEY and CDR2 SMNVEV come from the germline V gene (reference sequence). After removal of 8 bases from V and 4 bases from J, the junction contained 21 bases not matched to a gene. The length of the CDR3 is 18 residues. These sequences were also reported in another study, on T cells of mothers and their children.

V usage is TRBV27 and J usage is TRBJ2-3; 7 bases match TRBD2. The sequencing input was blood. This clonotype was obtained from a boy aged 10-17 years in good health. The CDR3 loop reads CASGERRPTSVSPDTQYF. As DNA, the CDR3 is TGTGCCAGCGGCGAGCGCCGCCCTACTAGCGTATCCCCAGATACGCAGTATTTT.